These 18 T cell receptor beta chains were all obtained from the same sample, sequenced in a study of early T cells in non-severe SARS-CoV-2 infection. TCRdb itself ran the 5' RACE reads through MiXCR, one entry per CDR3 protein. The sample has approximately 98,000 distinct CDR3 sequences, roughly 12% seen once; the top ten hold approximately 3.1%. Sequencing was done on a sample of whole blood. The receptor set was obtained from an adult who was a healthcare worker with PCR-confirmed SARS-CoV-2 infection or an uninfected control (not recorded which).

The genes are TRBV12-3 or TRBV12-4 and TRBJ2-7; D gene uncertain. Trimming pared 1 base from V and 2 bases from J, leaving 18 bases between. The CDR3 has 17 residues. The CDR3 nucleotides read TGTGCCAGCAGTTTAGATTCACTTCTGGGCAGACCCTACGAGCAGTACTTC. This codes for CASSLDSLLGRPYEQYF.

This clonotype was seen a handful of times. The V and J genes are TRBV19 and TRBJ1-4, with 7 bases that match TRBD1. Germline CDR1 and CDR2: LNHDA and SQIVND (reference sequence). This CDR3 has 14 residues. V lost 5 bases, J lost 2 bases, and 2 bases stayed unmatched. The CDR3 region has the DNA TGTGCCAGTAGTGTACAGGGGACTAATGAAAAACTGTTTTTT. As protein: CASSVQGTNEKLFF.

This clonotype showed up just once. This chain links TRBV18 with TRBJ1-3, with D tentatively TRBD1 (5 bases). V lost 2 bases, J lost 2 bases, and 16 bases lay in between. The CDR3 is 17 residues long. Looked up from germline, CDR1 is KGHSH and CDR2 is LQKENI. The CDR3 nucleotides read TGTGCCAGCTCACCATTGGCCCCAGGGAACGCTGGAAACACCATATATTTT. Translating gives CASSPLAPGNAGNTIYF.

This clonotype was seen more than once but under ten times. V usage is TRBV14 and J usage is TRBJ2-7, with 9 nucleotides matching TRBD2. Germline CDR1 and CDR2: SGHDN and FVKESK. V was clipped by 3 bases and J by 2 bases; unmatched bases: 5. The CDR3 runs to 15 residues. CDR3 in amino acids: CASSQGLAPTYEQYF. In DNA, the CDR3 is TGTGCCAGCAGCCAGGGACTAGCTCCTACCTACGAGCAGTACTTC.

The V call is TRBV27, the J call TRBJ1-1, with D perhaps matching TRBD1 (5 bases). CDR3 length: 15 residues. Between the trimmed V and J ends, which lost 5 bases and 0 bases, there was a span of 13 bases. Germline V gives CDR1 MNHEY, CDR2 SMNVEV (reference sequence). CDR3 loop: CASSIRQNLNTEAFF. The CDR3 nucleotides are TGTGCCAGCAGTATACGACAGAATTTGAACACTGAAGCTTTCTTT.

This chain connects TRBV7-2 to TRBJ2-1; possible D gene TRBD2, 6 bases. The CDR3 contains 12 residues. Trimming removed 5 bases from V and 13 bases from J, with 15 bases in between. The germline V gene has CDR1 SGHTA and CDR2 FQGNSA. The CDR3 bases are TGTGCCAGCAGCCAAGGACTATCTATACAGTTCTTC. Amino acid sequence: CASSQGLSIQFF.

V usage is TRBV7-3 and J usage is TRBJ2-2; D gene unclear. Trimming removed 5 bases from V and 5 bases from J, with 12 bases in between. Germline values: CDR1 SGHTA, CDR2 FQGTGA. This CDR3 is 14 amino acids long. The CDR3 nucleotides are TGTGCCAGCAGCCCCCATGTAGGGACCGGGGAGCTGTTTTTT. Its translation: CASSPHVGTGELFF.

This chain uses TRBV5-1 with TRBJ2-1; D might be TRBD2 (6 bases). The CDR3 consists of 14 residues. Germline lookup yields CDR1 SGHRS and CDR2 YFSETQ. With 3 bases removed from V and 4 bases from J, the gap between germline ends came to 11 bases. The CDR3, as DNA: TGCGCCAGCAGCTCCGGGACTGGATACAATGAGCAGTTCTTC. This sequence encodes CASSSGTGYNEQFF.

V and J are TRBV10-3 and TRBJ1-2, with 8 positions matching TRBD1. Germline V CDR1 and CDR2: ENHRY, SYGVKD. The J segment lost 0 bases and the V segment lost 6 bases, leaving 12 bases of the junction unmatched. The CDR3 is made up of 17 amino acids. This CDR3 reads CAISSWTGKGANYGYTF. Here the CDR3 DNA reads TGTGCCATCAGCAGTTGGACAGGGAAGGGAGCTAACTATGGCTACACCTTC.

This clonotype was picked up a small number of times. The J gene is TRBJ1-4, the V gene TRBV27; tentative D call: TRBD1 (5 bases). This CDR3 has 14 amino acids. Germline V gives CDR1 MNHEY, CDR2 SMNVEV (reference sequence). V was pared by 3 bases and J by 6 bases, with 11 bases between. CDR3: CASSFLGGDEKLFF. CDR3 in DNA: TGTGCCAGCAGTTTCCTGGGAGGGGATGAAAAACTGTTTTTT.

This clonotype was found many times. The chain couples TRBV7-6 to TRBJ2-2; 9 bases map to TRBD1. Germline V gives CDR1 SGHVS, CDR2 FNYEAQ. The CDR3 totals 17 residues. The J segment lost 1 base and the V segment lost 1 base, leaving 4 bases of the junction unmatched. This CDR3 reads CASSLVVGQGNTGELFF. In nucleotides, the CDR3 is TGTGCCAGCAGCTTAGTAGTGGGACAGGGGAACACCGGGGAGCTGTTTTTT.

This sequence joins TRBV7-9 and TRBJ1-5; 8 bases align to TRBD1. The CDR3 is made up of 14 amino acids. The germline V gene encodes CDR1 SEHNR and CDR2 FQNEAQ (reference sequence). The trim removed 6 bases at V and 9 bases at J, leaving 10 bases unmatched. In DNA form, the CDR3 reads TGTGCCAGCAGTCATACAGGGGGTGGTGGGCCCCAGCATTTT. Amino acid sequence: CASSHTGGGGPQHF.

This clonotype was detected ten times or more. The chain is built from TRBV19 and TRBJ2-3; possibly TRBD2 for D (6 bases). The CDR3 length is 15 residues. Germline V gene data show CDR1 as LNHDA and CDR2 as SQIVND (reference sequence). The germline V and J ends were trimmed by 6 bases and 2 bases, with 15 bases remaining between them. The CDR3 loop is CASRTPGLNTDTQYF. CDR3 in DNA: TGTGCCAGTAGGACACCGGGACTGAACACAGATACGCAGTATTTT.

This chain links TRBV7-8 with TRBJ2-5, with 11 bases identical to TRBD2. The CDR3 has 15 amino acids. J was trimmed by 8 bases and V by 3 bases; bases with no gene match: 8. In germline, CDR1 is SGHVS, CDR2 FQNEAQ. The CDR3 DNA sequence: TGTGCCAGCAGCTTCTCCGGGACTAGCGGTCGAACCCAGTACTTC. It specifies CASSFSGTSGRTQYF.

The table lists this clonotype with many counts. The CDR3 DNA sequence: TGTGCCAGCAGCCGAGAGGGACAGGGGATCTTATGGTATGGCTACACCTTC. This codes for CASSREGQGILWYGYTF. The gene calls are TRBV5-5 and TRBJ1-2, with 10 bases matching TRBD1. The CDR3 spans 17 residues. Unmatched junction bases numbered 14, after V lost 4 bases and J lost 5 bases. The germline CDR1 and CDR2 sequences are SGHKS and YYEKEE (reference sequence). The entire variable domain, with the rest obtained from reference TRBV5-5 and TRBJ1-2, is as follows: DAGVTQSPTHLIKTRGQQVTLRCSPISGHKSVSWYQQVLGQGPQFIFQYYEKEERGRGNFPDRFSARQFPNYSSELNVNALLLGDSALYLCASSREGQGILWYGYTFGSGTRLTVV.

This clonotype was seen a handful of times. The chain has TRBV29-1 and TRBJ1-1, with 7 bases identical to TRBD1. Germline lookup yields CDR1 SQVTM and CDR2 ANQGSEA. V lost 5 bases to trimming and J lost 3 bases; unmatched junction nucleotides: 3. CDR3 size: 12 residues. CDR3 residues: CSVRGQYTEAFF. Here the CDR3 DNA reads TGCAGCGTTAGGGGACAGTACACTGAAGCTTTCTTT.

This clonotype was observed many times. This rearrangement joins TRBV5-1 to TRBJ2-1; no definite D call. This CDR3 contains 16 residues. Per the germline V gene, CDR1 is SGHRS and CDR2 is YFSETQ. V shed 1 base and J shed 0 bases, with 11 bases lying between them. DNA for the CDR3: TGCGCCAGCAGCTTGAATCCGATGGGCTCCTACAATGAGCAGTTCTTC. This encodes CASSLNPMGSYNEQFF.

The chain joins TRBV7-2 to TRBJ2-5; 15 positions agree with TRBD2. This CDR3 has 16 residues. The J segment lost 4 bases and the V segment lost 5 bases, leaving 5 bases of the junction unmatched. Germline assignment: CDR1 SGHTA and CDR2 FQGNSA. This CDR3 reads CASSHGTSGGRETQYF. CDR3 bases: TGTGCCAGCAGCCATGGGACTAGCGGGGGGAGAGAGACCCAGTACTTC. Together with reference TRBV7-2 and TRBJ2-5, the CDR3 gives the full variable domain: GAGVSQSPSNKVTEKGKDVELRCDPISGHTALYWYRQSLGQGLEFLIYFQGNSAPDKSGLPSDRFSAERTGGSVSTLTIQRTQQEDSAVYLCASSHGTSGGRETQYFGPGTRLLVL.